One sample yielded the 30 T cell receptor beta chains listed below, sequenced in a study of chemoradiotherapy in HPV16-positive cancers. Sequenced by immunoSEQ multiplex PCR; TCRdb stores in-frame clones only, minus some. The table has about 29,000 clones, roughly nine tenths seen once; the top ten hold 22%. The input for sequencing was blood, taken from a patient who underwent chemoradiotherapy. The source of these receptors is a human donor with HPV-associated anogenital cancer.

J is TRBJ2-3 and V is TRBV5-1; TRBD2 agrees at 8 bases. This CDR3 has 18 amino acids. J gave up 4 bases and V 0 bases, and 13 bases lay outside the gene matches. Germline CDR1 and CDR2: SGHRS and YFSETQ. The CDR3 sequence: CASSLAGVGRATSDTQYF. The CDR3 DNA reads as TGCGCCAGCAGCTTGGCCGGAGTCGGGAGGGCCACCTCAGATACGCAGTATTTT.

The chain joins TRBV7-2 to TRBJ2-7, with TRBD1 identical over 9 bases. The V gene end was trimmed by 5 bases and the J gene end by 3 bases; junction bases not matched to a gene: 5. The CDR3 contains 14 residues. Germline V lookup: CDR1 SGHTA, CDR2 FQGNSA. The DNA of the CDR3 is TGTGCCAGCAGCGTCGGGACAGGGATCTACGAGCAGTACTTC. Protein product: CASSVGTGIYEQYF.

This rearrangement joins TRBV7-8 to TRBJ1-5, with 7 bases lining up with TRBD1. The germline gives CDR1 SGHVS, CDR2 FQNEAQ. The CDR3 has 16 amino acids. J was trimmed by 3 bases and V by 5 bases; bases with no gene match: 10. CDR3 coding DNA: TGTGCCAGCAGCCCCCCCGGGACAGTTTCCAATCAGCCCCAGCATTTT. As protein: CASSPPGTVSNQPQHF.

In this sample, this clone turned up once. The V and J genes are TRBV7-9 and TRBJ1-1; TRBD1 agrees at 8 bases. This CDR3 has 15 residues. The germline V gene encodes CDR1 SEHNR and CDR2 FQNEAQ (reference sequence). The V and J ends lost 5 bases and 0 bases, in that order; junction bases with no gene match: 5. In DNA, the CDR3 is TGTGCCAGCAGCGGCAGACAGGGGCTGAACACTGAAGCTTTCTTT. Translation gives CASSGRQGLNTEAFF.

Only a few counts were recorded for this clone. The chain recombines TRBV27 with TRBJ1-5; D remains unclear. V was pared by 5 bases and J by 3 bases, with 17 bases between. CDR3 length: 16 residues. Germline loops: CDR1 MNHEY, CDR2 SMNVEV (reference sequence). CDR3 residues: CASSISGDGINQPQHF. The CDR3 DNA reads as TGTGCCAGCAGTATAAGCGGGGATGGAATCAATCAGCCCCAGCATTTT.

This sequence joins TRBV5-4 and TRBJ1-2, with D tentatively TRBD1 (6 bases). Trimming cost V 6 bases and J 0 bases, with 18 bases left between them. The CDR3 spans 16 residues. Germline CDR1 reads SGHNT; CDR2 reads YYREEE (reference sequence). CDR3 coding DNA: TGTGCCAGCAACCCTGAACAGGGAACCTCTAACTATGGCTACACCTTC. Translation: CASNPEQGTSNYGYTF.

This chain joins TRBV4-2 and TRBJ1-2; 7 positions agree with TRBD1. Unmatched junction bases numbered 13, after V lost 4 bases and J lost 8 bases. The CDR3 length is 15 residues. Germline CDR1 and CDR2: LGHNA and YNFKEQ. The CDR3 sequence is CASSRRQGALEGYTF. CDR3 DNA sequence: TGTGCCAGCAGCCGAAGACAGGGAGCCCTGGAAGGCTACACCTTC.

V usage is TRBV5-6 and J usage is TRBJ1-1, with TRBD1 as a possible D gene (5 bases). With 6 bases removed from V and 2 bases from J, the gap between germline ends came to 14 bases. Germline values: CDR1 SGHDT, CDR2 YYEEEE. This CDR3 is 14 amino acids long. The CDR3 nucleotides read TGTGCCAGCACCTGGGGGAGCCCAAACACTGAAGCTTTCTTT. This translates into CASTWGSPNTEAFF.

This chain joins TRBV5-1 and TRBJ2-3, with TRBD2 as a possible D gene (5 bases). The germline V gene has CDR1 SGHRS and CDR2 YFSETQ. The ends were cut back, 4 bases at V and 1 base at J, with 10 bases in the middle. The CDR3 has 14 amino acids. The CDR3 region is CASSTERGTDTQYF. The CDR3 DNA follows: TGCGCCAGCAGCACAGAGAGGGGCACAGATACGCAGTATTTT.

J is TRBJ2-7 and V is TRBV19; 8 bases map to TRBD1. The CDR3 sequence is 15 residues long. J lost 1 base, V lost 4 bases, and 6 bases had no gene match. Germline V gene data show CDR1 as LNHDA and CDR2 as SQIVND (reference sequence). The CDR3 DNA reads as TGTGCCAGTAGTAAGACAGGGGAGTTTTCCTACGAGCAGTACTTC. Residues: CASSKTGEFSYEQYF.

The gene calls are TRBV19 and TRBJ1-4, with D tentatively TRBD1 (6 bases). In germline, CDR1 is LNHDA, CDR2 SQIVND (reference sequence). The CDR3 loop spans 13 amino acids. CDR3 sequence: CGGQGTTSEKLFF. CDR3 coding DNA: TGTGGGGGGCAGGGGACGACCTCCGAAAAACTGTTTTTT.

This clone was counted a single time. The rearrangement uses TRBV10-3 and TRBJ2-7; D gene unclear. The CDR3 spans 13 residues. Germline V gives CDR1 ENHRY, CDR2 SYGVKD. The ends were cut back, 4 bases at V and 4 bases at J, with 11 bases in the middle. This CDR3 reads CAISAPGPYEQYF. The CDR3, as DNA: TGTGCCATCAGTGCGCCAGGTCCATACGAGCAGTACTTC.

V and J are TRBV30 and TRBJ2-7, with a tentative D call TRBD1 (5 bases). The CDR3 loop spans 13 amino acids. Germline CDR1 and CDR2: GTSNPN and SVGIG (reference sequence). Trimming stripped 3 bases from V and 2 bases from J, with 11 bases between. The CDR3 protein is CAWRGQGTYEQYF. In nucleotides, the CDR3 is TGTGCCTGGAGGGGGCAGGGCACCTACGAGCAGTACTTC.

The V and J genes are TRBV2 and TRBJ1-2; 9 positions match TRBD1. CDR3 length: 14 residues. The J segment lost 7 bases and the V segment lost 1 base, leaving 4 bases of the junction unmatched. Germline CDR1 and CDR2: SNHLY and FYNNEI. CDR3 nucleotide sequence: TGTGCCAGCAGTGAAGGGACAGGGGCATCTGGCTACACCTTC. This sequence encodes CASSEGTGASGYTF.

This sequence joins TRBV6-1 and TRBJ1-5; TRBD1 aligns across 8 bases. This CDR3 contains 13 residues. V shed 6 bases and J 6 bases; nucleotides not matched to a gene: 4. The germline V gene has CDR1 MNHNS and CDR2 SASEGT. The CDR3 sequence: CASRGDRIQPQHF. The DNA of the CDR3 is TGTGCCAGCAGGGGGGACAGGATTCAGCCCCAGCATTTT.

This clone has more than one count but fewer than ten. This chain uses TRBV10-2 with TRBJ1-2; D gene ambiguous. The germline CDR1 and CDR2 sequences are WSHSY and SAAADI. The CDR3 has 13 residues. The ends were cut back, 4 bases at V and 1 base at J, with 7 bases in the middle. The CDR3 sequence: CASSGRFNYGYTF. The CDR3 region has the DNA TGCGCCAGCAGTGGGCGGTTTAACTATGGCTACACCTTC.

The CDR3, as DNA: TGTGCCAGCAACCTACCGGGGACAGGGCAAGAGACCCAGTACTTC. Translating it yields CASNLPGTGQETQYF. The gene calls are TRBV28 and TRBJ2-5; TRBD1 aligns across 9 bases. CDR3 length: 15 amino acids. The V gene's germline CDR1 is MDHEN and CDR2 SYDVKM. J gave up 2 bases and V 7 bases, and 8 bases lay outside the gene matches.

Remarks on this clone: A read error may account for a junction end that differs from germline. V gene TRBV7-7 combines with J gene TRBJ2-1; 10 bases fit TRBD2. The CDR3 is 16 amino acids. Germline loops: CDR1 SSHAT, CDR2 FNYEAQ (reference sequence). CDR3 coding DNA: TGTGCTAGCAGCCCCCTAGCGGGGGTTGCCTACAATGAGCAGTTCTTC. This codes for CASSPLAGVAYNEQFF.

In this sample, this clone turned up once. The chain couples TRBV27 to TRBJ2-7; D may be TRBD2 (5 bases). Trimming removed 8 bases from V and 1 base from J, with 12 bases in between. This CDR3 is 13 amino acids long. Germline loops: CDR1 MNHEY, CDR2 SMNVEV (reference sequence). The CDR3 loop is CASQRGGSYEQYF. In DNA form, the CDR3 reads TGTGCCAGCCAGAGAGGAGGTTCCTACGAGCAGTACTTC.

The chain joins TRBV27 to TRBJ1-1, with D possibly matching TRBD1 (5 bases). The V and J ends lost 3 bases and 0 bases respectively, with 14 bases between them. CDR1 MNHEY and CDR2 SMNVEV come from the germline V gene (reference sequence). This CDR3 comprises 16 residues. The CDR3 region has the DNA TGTGCCAGCAGTTTGCTGGGGTTGGGGGTGAACACTGAAGCTTTCTTT. Its translation is CASSLLGLGVNTEAFF.

The rearrangement links TRBV7-6 to TRBJ2-5; no clear D. CDR3 length: 13 amino acids. V was shortened by 0 bases and J by 2 bases, with 4 bases between the two germline ends. CDR1 and CDR2 from the germline V gene are SGHVS and FNYEAQ. The CDR3 sequence: CASSLALQETQYF. CDR3 bases: TGTGCCAGCAGCTTAGCTCTACAAGAGACCCAGTACTTC.

The chain recombines TRBV7-2 with TRBJ1-3, with D possibly matching TRBD1 (6 bases). The CDR3 consists of 16 residues. With 8 bases removed from V and 0 bases from J, the gap between germline ends came to 17 bases. Germline CDR1 is SGHTA and CDR2 is FQGNSA. CDR3 coding DNA: TGTGCCAGCGGCCTTCAGGGGCGCAGCTCTGGAAACACCATATATTTT. Translating gives CASGLQGRSSGNTIYF. Combining the CDR3 with reference TRBV7-2 and TRBJ1-3 gives the whole variable domain GAGVSQSPSNKVTEKGKDVELRCDPISGHTALYWYRQSLGQGLEFLIYFQGNSAPDKSGLPSDRFSAERTGGSVSTLTIQRTQQEDSAVYLCASGLQGRSSGNTIYFGEGSWLTVV.

The chain joins TRBV5-6 to TRBJ1-2, with TRBD1 matching 7 bases. The germline CDR1 and CDR2 sequences are SGHDT and YYEEEE. This CDR3 is 14 amino acids long. The J segment lost 6 bases and the V segment lost 0 bases, leaving 5 bases of the junction unmatched. This CDR3 reads CASSLGQGDNGYTF. As DNA, the CDR3 is TGTGCCAGCAGCTTGGGGCAGGGGGACAATGGCTACACCTTC. The entire variable domain, with the rest obtained from reference TRBV5-6 and TRBJ1-2, is as follows: DAGVTQSPTHLIKTRGQQVTLRCSPKSGHDTVSWYQQALGQGPQFIFQYYEEEERQRGNFPDRFSGHQFPNYSSELNVNALLLGDSALYLCASSLGQGDNGYTFGSGTRLTVV.

The chain is built from TRBV25-1 and TRBJ1-6; D call uncertain. The CDR3 covers 13 residues. CDR1 MGHDK and CDR2 SYGVNS come from the germline V gene. V lost 8 bases and J 4 bases, leaving 9 bases between the germline ends. CDR3 bases: TGTGCCAGCGCAGAACTTTATAATTCACCCCTCCACTTT. Translation gives CASAELYNSPLHF.

The chain has TRBV30 and TRBJ1-3; 9 bases are a match to TRBD1. The CDR3 covers 13 residues. Trimming removed 7 bases from V and 1 base from J; junction bases left unmatched: 2. The germline V gene encodes CDR1 GTSNPN and CDR2 SVGIG (reference sequence). CDR3 in DNA: TGTGCCTCACAGGGGGCTTCTGGAAACACCATATATTTT. Translation gives CASQGASGNTIYF.

The chain combines TRBV7-2 with TRBJ2-7; D possibly corresponds to TRBD1 (6 bases). Trimming removed 1 base at V and 2 bases at J, with 12 bases between. The CDR3 is 15 amino acids. Germline loops: CDR1 SGHTA, CDR2 FQGNSA. The CDR3 DNA reads TGTGCCAGCAGCTTAGGGGGGCCGATAACCTACGAGCAGTACTTC. Translated, it gives CASSLGGPITYEQYF. The complete variable domain, with remaining parts taken from reference TRBV7-2 and TRBJ2-7, reads GAGVSQSPSNKVTEKGKDVELRCDPISGHTALYWYRQSLGQGLEFLIYFQGNSAPDKSGLPSDRFSAERTGGSVSTLTIQRTQQEDSAVYLCASSLGGPITYEQYFGPGTRLTVT.

The V and J genes are TRBV5-4 and TRBJ1-5, with D perhaps matching TRBD1 (5 bases). The CDR3 extends over 13 amino acids. The germline CDR1 and CDR2 sequences are SGHNT and YYREEE (reference sequence). V was pared by 1 base and J by 5 bases, with 7 bases between. DNA of the CDR3: TGTGCCAGCAGCTTGCAGGGCGATCAGCCCCAGCATTTT. This translates into CASSLQGDQPQHF.

V is TRBV2 and J is TRBJ1-2; D might be TRBD1 (5 bases). V shed 7 bases and J shed 4 bases, with 22 bases lying between them. The CDR3 spans 16 residues. The germline V gene encodes CDR1 SNHLY and CDR2 FYNNEI. CDR3 DNA: TGTGCCAGCACCCCATGGGGGGTCGATCAATTCTATGGCTACACCTTC. It translates to CASTPWGVDQFYGYTF.

The chain combines TRBV29-1 with TRBJ1-2; perhaps TRBD1 as D (6 bases). The CDR3 has 15 residues. Trimming took off 0 bases at V and 3 bases at J, with 14 bases between the two ends. Germline assignment: CDR1 SQVTM and CDR2 ANQGSEA. The CDR3 is CSVEDQDRAYYGYTF. The CDR3 DNA follows: TGCAGCGTTGAAGATCAGGACAGAGCGTACTATGGCTACACCTTC. Based on the CDR3 plus reference TRBV29-1 and TRBJ1-2, the full variable domain is SAVISQKPSRDICQRGTSLTIQCQVDSQVTMMFWYRQQPGQSLTLIATANQGSEATYESGFVIDKFPISRPNLTFSTLTVSNMSPEDSSIYLCSVEDQDRAYYGYTFGSGTRLTVV.

This sequence joins TRBV1 and TRBJ1-1. TRBV1 is a pseudogene locus. The length of the CDR3 is 18 residues. CDR3 in DNA: TGCACCAGCAGCCAACCGAGGCGGTGTGGGGTGTGGAACACTGAAGCTTTCTTT. It yields the protein CTSSQPRRCGVWNTEAFF.